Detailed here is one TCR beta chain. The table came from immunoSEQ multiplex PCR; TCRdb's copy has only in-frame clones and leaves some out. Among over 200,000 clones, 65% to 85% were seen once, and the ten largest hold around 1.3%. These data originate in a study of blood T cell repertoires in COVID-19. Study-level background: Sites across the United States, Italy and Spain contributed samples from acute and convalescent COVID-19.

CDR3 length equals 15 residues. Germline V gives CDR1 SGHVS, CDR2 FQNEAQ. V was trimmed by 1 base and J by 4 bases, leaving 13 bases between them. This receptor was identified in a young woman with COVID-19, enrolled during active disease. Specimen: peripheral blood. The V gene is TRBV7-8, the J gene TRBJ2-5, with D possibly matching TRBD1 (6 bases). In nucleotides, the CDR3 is TGTGCCAGCAGCTTAGGCGGACAGATTTCAGAGACCCAGTACTTC. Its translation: CASSLGGQISETQYF.